The source of this TCR beta chain is a study of CD8+CD57+ T cells in acquired aplastic anemia. At the level of the study: Average DNA yield from sorted CD4+ and CD8+ cells was roughly 3 ug.

Worth noting for this clonotype: What it recognizes is unknown.

Study results and limitations: Around 29 CD8+ CDR3 sequences were shared between patients and controls.

Whoever was chosen for sequencing had shown CD8+CD57+ cell expansion by flow cytometry. With no exception, the patients had severe acquired aplastic anemia. Genomic DNA was employed as the template in profiling TCR beta VDJ and CDR3. One entry per CDR3 protein, called by TCRdb with MiXCR from the reads. The data hold about 98,000 distinct CDR3 sequences, with around 70% observed a single time. There are 14 residues in the CDR3. J gave up 7 bases and V 1 base, and 10 bases lay outside the gene matches. The germline gives CDR1 DFQATT, CDR2 SNEGSKA (reference sequence). The TCR was taken from a human donor with aplastic anemia. Sequenced material: sorted CD4+, CD8+, or CD8+CD57+ T cells (not recorded which) from PBMCs. The chain has TRBV20-1 and TRBJ2-7, with 7 bases fitting TRBD1. Here the CDR3 DNA reads TGCAGTGCTAGAGGTAGGACAGGTCTGGGGGAGCAGTACTTC. The encoded protein is CSARGRTGLGEQYF.